This paragraph reports one T cell receptor beta chain. This clonotype turned up a few times. Its antigen remains unidentified. No base-level quality is on record; no much larger clone is a single base apart. Libraries of naive CD8 T cells were built from anywhere between about 19,000 and 1,100,000 sorted cells, with 10%, 30% or 50% of the purified RNA used. Naive CD8 T cells were FACS-sorted as CD8+CD4-CCR7+CD45RA+ on a BD FACSAria II into RLT Plus buffer. To test detection sensitivity, Jurkat RNA equal to around 11 TCR copies was added to samples of about 20,000-1,000,000 naive CD8 T cells. CD8 T cells were enriched using RosetteSep CD8+ T Cell Enrichment Cocktail and Ficoll-Paque, and the enriched cells then underwent ACK red cell lysis. The record originates from a study of molecular identifiers for immune sequencing clone quantification (dated by TCRdb to between 2018 and 2020). For the wider study: For a replicate experiment, RNA from around 20,000 or 100,000 naive CD8 T cells was divided into five aliquots, of which four were sequenced. CD8 T cells were used in a methods study to benchmark molecular-identifier clustering-based TCR repertoire sequencing (MIDCIRS) and TCR RNA copy counting.

For CDR1 and CDR2, the germline V gene lists SGHVS and FNYEAQ. V has 5 bases trimmed and J has 4 bases trimmed; junction bases matching no gene number 7. The CDR3 sequence holds 15 residues, the cysteine and phenylalanine included. Only the CDR3 part of the read is kept: 45 bases, read in frame from the first base. Libraries came from PCR. Sequencing instrument: Illumina HiSeq 4000. Bulk TCR libraries were prepared as previously described, using TCR primers listed in Table S5. The Qiagen AllPrep DNA/RNA kit was used to purify total RNA. Before any analysis, reads coming from multiple sequencing runs of the same library were combined into one pool. The study's processing was this. Reads were retained only if their TCR constant sequence matched exactly, and those retained reads were trimmed to 150 nt and grouped according to their 12-nt molecular barcodes. Within each barcode group, reads were sub-clustered at a 15% Levenshtein threshold, and quality-weighted consensus sequences were built per RNA molecule. Non-functional sequences were excluded, and lower-count sequences lying one edit away from another sequence were also excluded. Barcode sub-clusters with fewer than 20% of the maximum read count were removed, based on fitting two negative binomial distributions. TCRdb's own reprocessing of the public reads used fastp at Q25 and MiXCR and kept productive beta chains. Here each entry gathers all rows of one CDR3 protein and keeps the most common genes and DNA. TCRdb's processing, not the study's, gives the V and J calls here. The sample data list about 640,000 distinct CDR3 sequences, and just under 20% of these were observed just once. The leading ten clones occupy approximately 0.9% of the sample.

What the authors observed across the whole study: Naive libraries contained spiked-in Jurkat TCR RNA (around ten copies' worth), which is not part of the donor repertoire. In CMV-specific effector cells, clones with more than 20 RNA copies contained over 99% of molecules, whereas in naive cells such clones contained under 1% of molecules. When barcode sub-clustering was not used, chimeric consensus sequences inflated TCR diversity, with chimeras reaching as high as 47%. Modeling gave roughly 3 recovered TCR RNA copies per cell versus about ten by digital PCR, implying approximately 30% capture efficiency. Spiked-in Jurkat TCR RNA equivalent to a single cell was reported to be detectable even among over 800,000 naive CD8 T cells. Highly expanded clone sizes could be underestimated because identical TCR molecules may share a barcode.

The source of this sequence is a human donor in good health. Some libraries in this study had Jurkat cell RNA spiked in. The source material was naive CD8+ T cells from blood, with Jurkat cell RNA spiked in. The cell subset or site label of this sample denotes: FACS-sorted CD8+CD4-CCR7+CD45RA+ naive T cells. The chain links TRBV7-6 with TRBJ1-4, with TRBD1 matching 7 junction bases. The base sequence is TGTGCCAGCAGCGCAGAGGGGGCGCTTAATGAAAAACTGTTTTTT. Translated, this gives CASSAEGALNEKLFF.